Below are 4 T cell receptor beta chains sequenced from a single sample in a study of early T cells in non-severe SARS-CoV-2 infection. TCRdb independently ran MiXCR on the 5' RACE reads; one entry per CDR3 protein. Of about 92,000 distinct CDR3 sequences in the sample, 16% were seen once. Sequencing was performed on whole blood. The receptors were gathered from an adult who was a healthcare worker with PCR-confirmed SARS-CoV-2 infection or an uninfected control (not recorded which).

The rearrangement joins TRBV15 to TRBJ2-5; D gene unclear. CDR1 and CDR2 from the germline V gene are LNHNV and YYDKDF (reference sequence). This CDR3 spans 13 amino acids. V lost 0 bases to trimming and J lost 6 bases, with 8 bases between them. The CDR3 coding sequence is TGTGCCACCAGCAGAGATCTGGGAAAGACCCAGTACTTC. Translation: CATSRDLGKTQYF.

In this sample, this clonotype turned up a few times. The chain carries TRBV2 and TRBJ1-5, with TRBD1 matching over 7 bases. Germline CDR1 and CDR2: SNHLY and FYNNEI. The CDR3 spans 14 residues. The V gene end was trimmed by 3 bases and the J gene end by 6 bases; junction bases not matched to a gene: 5. The CDR3 sequence is CASSDPDRVQPQHF. DNA of the CDR3: TGTGCCAGCAGTGACCCCGACAGGGTTCAGCCCCAGCATTTT.

In its sample, this clonotype was seen many times. V and J are TRBV27 and TRBJ1-1, with a tentative D call TRBD1 (5 bases). Per the germline V gene, CDR1 is MNHEY and CDR2 is SMNVEV (reference sequence). V lost 4 bases and J lost 0, with 9 bases in between. This CDR3 has 14 residues. Here the CDR3 DNA reads TGTGCCAGCAGTTGGACAAATCTGAACACTGAAGCTTTCTTT. This sequence encodes CASSWTNLNTEAFF.

This clonotype was observed a handful of times. CDR3 DNA sequence: TGCAGTGCTAGAGGCCTCTCCGGTGGACAAGAGACCCAGTACTTC. Translated, it gives CSARGLSGGQETQYF. The chain employs TRBV20-1 and TRBJ2-5; D remains ambiguous. V was clipped by 1 base and J by 2 bases, with 14 bases between them. The CDR3 loop spans 15 amino acids. CDR1 and CDR2 (germline): DFQATT, SNEGSKA (reference sequence).